A selection of T cell receptor beta chains follows, all from one sample in a study of blood T cells in healthy people across ages. TCRdb recomputed calls from the 5' RACE reads with MiXCR, one row per CDR3 protein. The table records around 1,500,000 distinct CDR3 sequences, roughly 30% of them present only once. The sequenced material came from blood. The origin of the receptors is a woman in her thirties in good health. CDR3s include the opening cysteine and the closing phenylalanine or tryptophan. The D gene is left open where the match is weak.

d_call,v_call,j_call,cdr3_aa
TRBD1,TRBV20-1,TRBJ1-4,CSAGEGASNEKRFF
TRBD2,TRBV5-1,TRBJ2-3,CASSFRLAGDTDTQYF
.,TRBV20-1,TRBJ1-6,CSARAGSASYNSPLHF
.,TRBV12-3/TRBV12-4,TRBJ1-1,CASSPRGGRNTEAFF
.,TRBV18,TRBJ2-7,CASSPDSGTTYEQYF
TRBD1,TRBV6-2/TRBV6-3,TRBJ1-2,CASSPAPTGQGKDGYTF
TRBD1,TRBV18,TRBJ2-7,CASSPSPSGTGTHEQYF
TRBD2,TRBV5-5,TRBJ2-1,CASSLEVAGGRNEQFF
.,TRBV7-9,TRBJ1-2,CSSSLETFTGYTF
TRBD2,TRBV20-1,TRBJ2-7,CSAYEREGSSYNEQYF
TRBD1,TRBV6-5,TRBJ1-2,CASSYGTGGYGYTF
TRBD2,TRBV4-2,TRBJ2-7,CASSQGTSGGENEQYF
.,TRBV7-2,TRBJ2-7,CASSLPVGVTYEQYF
TRBD1,TRBV12-3/TRBV12-4,TRBJ2-7,CASSPDRSAEQYF
.,TRBV30,TRBJ2-7,CAWSEGGSYEQYF
.,TRBV28,TRBJ2-7,CASSTSLKGRKTYEQYF
TRBD2,TRBV12-5,TRBJ2-3,CASGQGLAGGADTQYF
.,TRBV10-3,TRBJ2-7,CASSLTGYAKNEQYF
.,TRBV6-5,TRBJ1-2,CASSLRASAYGYTF
TRBD2,TRBV7-2,TRBJ2-1,CASSLAGTSGGVNEQFF
TRBD1,TRBV28,TRBJ2-1,CASSILPGQSYNEQFF
TRBD1,TRBV5-1,TRBJ2-7,CASSRTQGQQGEQYF
TRBD2,TRBV20-1,TRBJ2-1,CSTISTGTSGGGEQFF
TRBD2,TRBV2,TRBJ2-1,CASKTSGTYNEQFF
.,TRBV20-1,TRBJ2-3,CNKRERNRTSTDTQYF
.,TRBV20-1,TRBJ2-7,CSARDGGAYEQYF
.,TRBV20-1,TRBJ1-1,CSARRGAGEAFF
.,TRBV29-1,TRBJ1-2,CSTNGSPYGCTF
.,TRBV2,TRBJ2-5,CASSDSQGQETQYF
.,TRBV10-3,TRBJ2-1,CAISESSLMEGDEQFF
.,TRBV24-1,TRBJ2-3,CATSNFPDTQYF
.,TRBV5-1,TRBJ1-5,CASSAAPGSNQPQHF
TRBD1,TRBV5-1,TRBJ1-4,CASSPGTANEKLFF
.,TRBV12-3/TRBV12-4,TRBJ2-3,CASSFHQGGSTDTQYF
.,TRBV5-5,TRBJ2-1,CASSLVTTPGEQFF
.,TRBV7-6,TRBJ2-3,CASSLESSRGTDTQYF
TRBD2,TRBV20-1,TRBJ2-5,CSADSGRALETQYF
.,TRBV29-1,TRBJ2-2,CSVPSRTNTGELFF
TRBD1,TRBV5-1,TRBJ1-6,CASSLGDRGSPLHF
TRBD2,TRBV20-1,TRBJ2-1,CSAATSGGQRSEQFF
.,TRBV15,TRBJ2-3,CATSRDGMRTDTQYF
TRBD1,TRBV2,TRBJ2-4,CASSQTGAVNIQYF
TRBD2,TRBV7-2,TRBJ2-1,CASSGTGLAGNEQFF
.,TRBV14,TRBJ2-7,CASSQVFHEQYF
.,TRBV10-2,TRBJ1-2,CASREQGVGYTF
.,TRBV28,TRBJ1-2,CASSSVTGTNYGYTF
TRBD2,TRBV20-1,TRBJ2-2,CSVRAGVDTGELFF
TRBD2,TRBV20-1,TRBJ2-1,CSARNLAGDPNEQFF
TRBD2,TRBV6-2/TRBV6-3,TRBJ2-7,CASSSSLAGTYEQYF
TRBD1,TRBV14,TRBJ2-7,CASSQYRQGADEQYF
.,TRBV29-1,TRBJ2-5,CSVEWARKETQYF
.,TRBV5-5,TRBJ2-5,CASSLVASPRSETQYF
TRBD2,TRBV7-6,TRBJ2-5,CASGLAGAQETQYF
.,TRBV20-1,TRBJ2-1,CSASAGTGLEQFF
TRBD2,TRBV20-1,TRBJ2-1,CSARVPGGLNEQFF